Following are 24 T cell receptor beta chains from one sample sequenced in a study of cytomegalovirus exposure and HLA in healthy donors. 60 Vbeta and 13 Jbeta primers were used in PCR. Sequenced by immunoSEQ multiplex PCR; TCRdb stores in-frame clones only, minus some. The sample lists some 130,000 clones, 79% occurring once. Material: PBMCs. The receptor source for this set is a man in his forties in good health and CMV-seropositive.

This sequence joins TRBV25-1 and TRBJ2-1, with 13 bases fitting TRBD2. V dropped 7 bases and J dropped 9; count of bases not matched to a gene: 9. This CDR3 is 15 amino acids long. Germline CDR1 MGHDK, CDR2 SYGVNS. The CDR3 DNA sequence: TGTGCCAGCAACTCACTAGCGGGAGGGCCGGGTGAGCAGTTCTTC. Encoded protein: CASNSLAGGPGEQFF.

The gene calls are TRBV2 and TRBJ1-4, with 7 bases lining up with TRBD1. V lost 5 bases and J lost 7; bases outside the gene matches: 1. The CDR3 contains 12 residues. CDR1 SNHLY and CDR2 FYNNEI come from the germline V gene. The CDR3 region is CASSYRGEKLFF. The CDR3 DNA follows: TGTGCCAGCAGTTACAGGGGTGAAAAACTGTTTTTT. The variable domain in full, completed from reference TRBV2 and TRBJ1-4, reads EPEVTQTPSHQVTQMGQEVILRCVPISNHLYFYWYRQILGQKVEFLVSFYNNEISEKSEIFDDQFSVERPDGSNFTLKIRSTKLEDSAMYFCASSYRGEKLFFGSGTQLSVL.

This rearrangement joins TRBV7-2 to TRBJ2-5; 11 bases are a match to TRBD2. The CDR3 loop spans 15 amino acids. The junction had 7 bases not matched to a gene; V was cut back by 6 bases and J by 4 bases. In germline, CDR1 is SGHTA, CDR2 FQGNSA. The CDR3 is CASSRGTSGAETQYF. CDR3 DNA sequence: TGTGCCAGCAGTCGAGGGACTAGCGGCGCAGAGACCCAGTACTTC.

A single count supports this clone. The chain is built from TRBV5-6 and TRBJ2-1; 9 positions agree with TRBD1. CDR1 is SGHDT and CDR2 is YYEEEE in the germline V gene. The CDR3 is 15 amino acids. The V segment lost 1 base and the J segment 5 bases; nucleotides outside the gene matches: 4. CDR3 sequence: CASSLTGGANNEQFF. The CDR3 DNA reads TGTGCCAGCAGCTTGACAGGGGGCGCAAACAATGAGCAGTTCTTC. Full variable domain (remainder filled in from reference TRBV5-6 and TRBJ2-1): DAGVTQSPTHLIKTRGQQVTLRCSPKSGHDTVSWYQQALGQGPQFIFQYYEEEERQRGNFPDRFSGHQFPNYSSELNVNALLLGDSALYLCASSLTGGANNEQFFGPGTRLTVL.

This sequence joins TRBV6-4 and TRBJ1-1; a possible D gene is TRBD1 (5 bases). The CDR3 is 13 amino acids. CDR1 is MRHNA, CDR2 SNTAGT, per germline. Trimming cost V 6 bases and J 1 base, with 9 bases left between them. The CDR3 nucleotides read TGTGCCAGCAGCCTAACAGGGAACACTGAAGCTTTCTTT. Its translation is CASSLTGNTEAFF.

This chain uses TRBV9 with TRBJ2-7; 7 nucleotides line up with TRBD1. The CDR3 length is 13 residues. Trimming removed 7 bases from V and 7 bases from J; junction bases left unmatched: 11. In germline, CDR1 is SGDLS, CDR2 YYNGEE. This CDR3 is CASEPRYRGEQYF. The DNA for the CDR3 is TGTGCCAGCGAGCCAAGATACAGGGGTGAGCAGTACTTC.

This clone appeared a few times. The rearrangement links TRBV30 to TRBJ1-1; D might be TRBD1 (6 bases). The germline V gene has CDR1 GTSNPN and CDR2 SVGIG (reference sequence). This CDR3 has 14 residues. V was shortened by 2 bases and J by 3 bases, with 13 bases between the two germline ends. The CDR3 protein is CAWSQTGTYTEAFF. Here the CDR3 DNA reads TGTGCCTGGAGTCAGACAGGAACTTACACTGAAGCTTTCTTT.

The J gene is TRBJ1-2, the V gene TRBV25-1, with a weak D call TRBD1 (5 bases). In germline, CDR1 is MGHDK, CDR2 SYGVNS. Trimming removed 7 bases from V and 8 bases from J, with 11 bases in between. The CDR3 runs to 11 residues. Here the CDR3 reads CASTPGVGYTF. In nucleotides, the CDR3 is TGTGCCAGCACCCCGGGGGTGGGCTACACCTTC.

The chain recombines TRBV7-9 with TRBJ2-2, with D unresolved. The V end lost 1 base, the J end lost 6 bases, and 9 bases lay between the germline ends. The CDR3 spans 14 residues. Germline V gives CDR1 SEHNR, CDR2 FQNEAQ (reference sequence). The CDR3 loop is CASSLESSSGELFF. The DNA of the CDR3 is TGTGCCAGCAGCTTAGAGAGTAGTTCCGGGGAGCTGTTTTTT.

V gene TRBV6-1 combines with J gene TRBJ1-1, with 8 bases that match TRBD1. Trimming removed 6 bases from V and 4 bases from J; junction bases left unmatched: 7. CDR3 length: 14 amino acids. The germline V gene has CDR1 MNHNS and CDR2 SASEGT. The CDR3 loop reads CASRGRGRVTEAFF. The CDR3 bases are TGTGCCAGCAGAGGCAGGGGGCGGGTCACTGAAGCTTTCTTT.

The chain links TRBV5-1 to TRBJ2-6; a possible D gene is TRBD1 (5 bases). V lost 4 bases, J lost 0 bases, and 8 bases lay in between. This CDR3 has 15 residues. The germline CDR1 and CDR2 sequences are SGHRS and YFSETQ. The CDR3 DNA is TGCGCCAGCAGCACAGGATCCTCTGGGGCCAACGTCCTGACTTTC. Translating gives CASSTGSSGANVLTF.

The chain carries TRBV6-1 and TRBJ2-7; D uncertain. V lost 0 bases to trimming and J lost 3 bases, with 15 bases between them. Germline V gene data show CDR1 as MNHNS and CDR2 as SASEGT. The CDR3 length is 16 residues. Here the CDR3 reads CASSEAHASVIYEQYF. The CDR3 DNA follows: TGTGCCAGCAGTGAAGCCCATGCGAGCGTGATCTACGAGCAGTACTTC.

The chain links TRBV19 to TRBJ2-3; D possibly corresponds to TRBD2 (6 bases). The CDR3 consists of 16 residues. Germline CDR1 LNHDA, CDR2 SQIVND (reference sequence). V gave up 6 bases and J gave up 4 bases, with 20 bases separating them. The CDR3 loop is CASSPSGWRLADTQYF. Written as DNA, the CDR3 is TGTGCCAGTAGCCCAAGCGGGTGGAGGTTGGCAGATACGCAGTATTTT. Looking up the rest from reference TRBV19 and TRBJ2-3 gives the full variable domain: DGGITQSPKYLFRKEGQNVTLSCEQNLNHDAMYWYRQDPGQGLRLIYYSQIVNDFQKGDIAEGYSVSREKKESFPLTVTSAQKNPTAFYLCASSPSGWRLADTQYFGPGTRLTVL.

CDR3: CASSFELAGGPTGELFF. In nucleotides, the CDR3 is TGTGCCAGCAGCTTCGAACTAGCGGGAGGGCCCACCGGGGAGCTGTTTTTT. V gene TRBV28 combines with J gene TRBJ2-2; TRBD2 agrees at 13 bases. V gave up 6 bases and J gave up 4 bases; unmatched junction bases: 8. The CDR3 has 17 amino acids. CDR1 and CDR2 from the germline V gene are MDHEN and SYDVKM.

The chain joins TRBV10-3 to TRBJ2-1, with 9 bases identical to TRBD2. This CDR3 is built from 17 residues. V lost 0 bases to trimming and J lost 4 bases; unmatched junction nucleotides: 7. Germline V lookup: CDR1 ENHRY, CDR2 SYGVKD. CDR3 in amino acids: CAISESGGTSRYNEQFF. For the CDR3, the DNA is TGTGCCATCAGTGAGTCGGGGGGGACTAGCAGATACAATGAGCAGTTCTTC.

This CDR3 reads CATKRTANEQFF. The CDR3, as DNA: TGTGCCACCAAGCGGACTGCCAATGAGCAGTTCTTC. The genes are TRBV28 and TRBJ2-1; D might be TRBD2 (5 bases). Trimming removed 10 bases at V and 6 bases at J, with 13 bases between. CDR3 size: 12 residues. The germline gives CDR1 MDHEN, CDR2 SYDVKM. Based on the CDR3 plus reference TRBV28 and TRBJ2-1, the full variable domain is DVKVTQSSRYLVKRTGEKVFLECVQDMDHENMFWYRQDPGLGLRLIYFSYDVKMKEKGDIPEGYSVSREKKERFSLILESASTNQTSMYLCATKRTANEQFFGPGTRLTVL.

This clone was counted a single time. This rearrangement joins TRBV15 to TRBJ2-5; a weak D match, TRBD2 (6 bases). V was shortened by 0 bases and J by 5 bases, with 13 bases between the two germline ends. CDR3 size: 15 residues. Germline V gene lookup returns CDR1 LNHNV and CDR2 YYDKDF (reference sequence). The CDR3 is CATSREGGVWETQYF. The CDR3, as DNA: TGTGCCACCAGCAGAGAAGGAGGGGTTTGGGAGACCCAGTACTTC. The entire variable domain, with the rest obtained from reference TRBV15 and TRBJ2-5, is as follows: DAMVIQNPRYQVTQFGKPVTLSCSQTLNHNVMYWYQQKSSQAPKLLFHYYDKDFNNEADTPDNFQSRRPNTSFCFLDIRSPGLGDTAMYLCATSREGGVWETQYFGPGTRLLVL.

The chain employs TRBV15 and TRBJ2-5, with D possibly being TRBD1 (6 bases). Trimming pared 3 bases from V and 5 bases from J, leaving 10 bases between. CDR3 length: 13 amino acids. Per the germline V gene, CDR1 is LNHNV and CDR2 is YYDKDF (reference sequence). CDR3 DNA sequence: TGTGCCACCAGCAGGAGGCAGGGGGAGACCCAGTACTTC. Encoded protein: CATSRRQGETQYF.

Written as DNA, the CDR3 is TGTGCCAGCAGCTTAGCGGGGCGGTACGAGCAGTACTTC. Translation: CASSLAGRYEQYF. The chain couples TRBV7-9 to TRBJ2-7, with D perhaps TRBD1 (5 bases). Germline assignment: CDR1 SEHNR and CDR2 FQNEAQ (reference sequence). V lost 0 bases and J lost 4, with 7 bases in between. CDR3 size: 13 residues.

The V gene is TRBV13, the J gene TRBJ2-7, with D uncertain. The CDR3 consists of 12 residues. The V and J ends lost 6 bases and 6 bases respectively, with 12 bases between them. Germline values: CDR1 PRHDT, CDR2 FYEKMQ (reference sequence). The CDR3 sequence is CASSSFSLEQYF. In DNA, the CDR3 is TGTGCCAGCAGTTCGTTCAGTCTCGAGCAGTACTTC.

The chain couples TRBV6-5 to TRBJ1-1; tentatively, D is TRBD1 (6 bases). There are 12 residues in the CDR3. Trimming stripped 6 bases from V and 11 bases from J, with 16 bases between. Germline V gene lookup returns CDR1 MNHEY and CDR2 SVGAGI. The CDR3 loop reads CASRPTGYGAFF. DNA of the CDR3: TGTGCCAGCAGACCCACAGGGTATGGGGCTTTCTTT.

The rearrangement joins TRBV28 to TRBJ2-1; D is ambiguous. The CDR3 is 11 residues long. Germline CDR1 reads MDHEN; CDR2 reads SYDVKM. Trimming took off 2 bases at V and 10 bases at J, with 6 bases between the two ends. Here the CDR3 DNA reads TGTGCCAGCAGTTTAGAGTTGGAGCAGTTCTTC. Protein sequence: CASSLELEQFF.

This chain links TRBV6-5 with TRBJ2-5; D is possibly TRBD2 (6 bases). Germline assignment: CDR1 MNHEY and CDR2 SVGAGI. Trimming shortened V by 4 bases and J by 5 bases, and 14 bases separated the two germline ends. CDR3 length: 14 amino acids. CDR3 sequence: CASSLLTSMETQYF. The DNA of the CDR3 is TGTGCCAGCAGTTTATTGACTAGTATGGAGACCCAGTACTTC.

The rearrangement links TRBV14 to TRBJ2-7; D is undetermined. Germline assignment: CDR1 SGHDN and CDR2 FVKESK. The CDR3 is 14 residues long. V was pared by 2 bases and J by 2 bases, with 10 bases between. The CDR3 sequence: CASSQRRRAYEQYF. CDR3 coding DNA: TGTGCCAGCAGCCAACGGCGGCGAGCCTACGAGCAGTACTTC.